The clone carrying this TCR beta chain was counted many times. The antigen remains unidentified. The sample is drawn from a study of CD8 T cells in ankylosing spondylitis. Quantitative 5'-RACE with molecular barcodes was used to make the TCR beta libraries. MiXCR was run by TCRdb on the 5' RACE reads, yielding one entry per CDR3 protein. Among around 130,000 distinct CDR3 sequences, roughly 18% were seen once, and the ten largest hold roughly a third. The germline V and J ends were trimmed by 3 bases and 3 bases, with 9 bases remaining between them. The CDR3 is made up of 15 amino acids. Germline loops: CDR1 MGHDK, CDR2 SYGVNS. Study observations and caveats: Ankylosing spondylitis blood seemed to carry a telltale TCR beta motif made of eight or nine highly homologous variants. Researchers reportedly found disease-linked clones significantly enriched in matched ankylosing spondylitis synovial fluid.

V usage is TRBV25-1 and J usage is TRBJ2-6; D ambiguous. Specimen: blood, either unsorted or a sorted T cell fraction (not recorded which). The clonotype originates from a male donor with ankylosing spondylitis. CDR3: CASSDSTYGANVLTF. DNA of the CDR3: TGTGCCAGCAGTGACAGCACGTATGGGGCCAACGTCCTGACTTTC.